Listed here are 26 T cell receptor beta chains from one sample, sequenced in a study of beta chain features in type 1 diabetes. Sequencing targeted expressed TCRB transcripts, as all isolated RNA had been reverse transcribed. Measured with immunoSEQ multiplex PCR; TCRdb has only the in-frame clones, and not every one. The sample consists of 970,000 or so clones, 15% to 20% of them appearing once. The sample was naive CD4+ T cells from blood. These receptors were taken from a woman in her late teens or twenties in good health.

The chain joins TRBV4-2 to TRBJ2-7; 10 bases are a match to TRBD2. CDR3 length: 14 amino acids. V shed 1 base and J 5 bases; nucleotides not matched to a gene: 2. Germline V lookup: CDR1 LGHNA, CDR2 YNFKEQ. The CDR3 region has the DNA TGTGCCAGCAGCCAAGGGGGACTAGCGAACGAGCAGTACTTC. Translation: CASSQGGLANEQYF.

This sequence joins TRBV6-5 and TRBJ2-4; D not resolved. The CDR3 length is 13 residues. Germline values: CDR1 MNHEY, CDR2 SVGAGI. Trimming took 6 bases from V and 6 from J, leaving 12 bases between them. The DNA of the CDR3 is TGTGCCAGCAGCACACCCGGGTCAAACATTCAGTACTTC. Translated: CASSTPGSNIQYF.

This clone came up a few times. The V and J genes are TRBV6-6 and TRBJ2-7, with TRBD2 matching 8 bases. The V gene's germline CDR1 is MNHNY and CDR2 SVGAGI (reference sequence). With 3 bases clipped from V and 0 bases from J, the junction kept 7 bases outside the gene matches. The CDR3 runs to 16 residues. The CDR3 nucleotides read TGTGCCAGCAGTTATTGGGTGGGGACTAGCTCCTACGAGCAGTACTTC. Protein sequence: CASSYWVGTSSYEQYF.

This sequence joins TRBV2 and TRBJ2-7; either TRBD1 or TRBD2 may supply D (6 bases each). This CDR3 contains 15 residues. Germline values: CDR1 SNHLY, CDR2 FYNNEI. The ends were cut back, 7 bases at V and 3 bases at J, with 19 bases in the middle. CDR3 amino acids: CASTQPGGTNYEQYF. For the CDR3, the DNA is TGTGCCAGCACCCAACCTGGGGGGACAAACTACGAGCAGTACTTC.

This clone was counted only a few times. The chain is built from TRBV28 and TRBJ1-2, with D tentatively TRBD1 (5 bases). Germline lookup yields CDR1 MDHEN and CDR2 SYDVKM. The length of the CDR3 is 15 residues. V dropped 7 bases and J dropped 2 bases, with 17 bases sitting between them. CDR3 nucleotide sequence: TGTGCCAGCACTCATGGGTTCTGGGGGAACTATGGCTACACCTTC. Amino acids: CASTHGFWGNYGYTF.

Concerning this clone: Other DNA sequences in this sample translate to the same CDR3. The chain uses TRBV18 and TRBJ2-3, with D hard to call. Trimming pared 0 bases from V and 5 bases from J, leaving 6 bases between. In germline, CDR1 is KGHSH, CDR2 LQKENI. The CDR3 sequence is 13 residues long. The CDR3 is CASSPPGGDTQYF. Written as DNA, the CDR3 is TGTGCCAGCTCACCACCGGGTGGAGATACGCAGTATTTT. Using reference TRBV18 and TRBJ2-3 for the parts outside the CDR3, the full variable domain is NAGVMQNPRHLVRRRGQEARLRCSPMKGHSHVYWYRQLPEEGLKFMVYLQKENIIDESGMPKERFSAEFPKEGPSILRIQQVVRGDSAAYFCASSPPGGDTQYFGPGTRLTVL.

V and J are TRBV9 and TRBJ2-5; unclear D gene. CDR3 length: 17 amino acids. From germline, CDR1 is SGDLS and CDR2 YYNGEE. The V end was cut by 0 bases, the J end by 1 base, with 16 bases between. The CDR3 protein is CASSVVAEYSCQETQYF. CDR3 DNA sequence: TGTGCCAGCAGCGTAGTTGCCGAGTACTCCTGCCAAGAGACCCAGTACTTC.

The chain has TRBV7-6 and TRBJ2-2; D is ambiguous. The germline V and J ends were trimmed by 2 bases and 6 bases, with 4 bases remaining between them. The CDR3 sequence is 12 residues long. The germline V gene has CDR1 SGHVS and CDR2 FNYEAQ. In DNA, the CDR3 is TGTGCCAGCAGCTTATGGTCCGGGGAGCTGTTTTTT. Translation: CASSLWSGELFF.

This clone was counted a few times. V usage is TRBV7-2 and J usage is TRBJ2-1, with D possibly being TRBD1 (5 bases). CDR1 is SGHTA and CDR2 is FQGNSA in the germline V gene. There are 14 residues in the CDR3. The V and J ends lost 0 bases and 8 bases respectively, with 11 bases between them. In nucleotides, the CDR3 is TGTGCCAGCAGCTTAGCGTTAGCCAGGGATGAGCAGTTCTTC. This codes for CASSLALARDEQFF.

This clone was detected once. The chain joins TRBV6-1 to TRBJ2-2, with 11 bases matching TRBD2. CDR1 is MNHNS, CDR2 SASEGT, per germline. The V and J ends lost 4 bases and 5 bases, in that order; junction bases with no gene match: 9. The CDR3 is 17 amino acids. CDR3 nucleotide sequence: TGTGCCAGCAGTGGAGCCGGGACTAGCGGACTGACCGGGGAGCTGTTTTTT. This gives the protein CASSGAGTSGLTGELFF.

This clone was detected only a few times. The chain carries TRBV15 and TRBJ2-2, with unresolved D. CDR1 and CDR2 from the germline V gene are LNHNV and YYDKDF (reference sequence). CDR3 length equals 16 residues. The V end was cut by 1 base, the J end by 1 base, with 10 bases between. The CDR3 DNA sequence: TGTGCCACCAGCAGAGCCCGACTGGGGAACACCGGGGAGCTGTTTTTT. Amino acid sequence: CATSRARLGNTGELFF.

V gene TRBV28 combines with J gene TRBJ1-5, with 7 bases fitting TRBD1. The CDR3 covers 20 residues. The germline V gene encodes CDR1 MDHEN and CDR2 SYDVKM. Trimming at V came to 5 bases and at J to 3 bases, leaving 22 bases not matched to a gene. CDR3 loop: CASSPQPAGTVIGINQPQHF. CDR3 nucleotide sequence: TGTGCCAGCAGTCCACAACCGGCCGGGACAGTTATAGGAATCAATCAGCCCCAGCATTTT.

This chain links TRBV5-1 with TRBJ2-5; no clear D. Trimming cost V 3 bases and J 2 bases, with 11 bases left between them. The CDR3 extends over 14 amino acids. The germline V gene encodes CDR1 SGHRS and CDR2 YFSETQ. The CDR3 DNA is TGCGCCAGCAGCTGGACGGCTGATCAAGAGACCCAGTACTTC. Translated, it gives CASSWTADQETQYF. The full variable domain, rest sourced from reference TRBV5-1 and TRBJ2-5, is KAGVTQTPRYLIKTRGQQVTLSCSPISGHRSVSWYQQTPGQGLQFLFEYFSETQRNKGNFPGRFSGRQFSNSRSEMNVSTLELGDSALYLCASSWTADQETQYFGPGTRLLVL.

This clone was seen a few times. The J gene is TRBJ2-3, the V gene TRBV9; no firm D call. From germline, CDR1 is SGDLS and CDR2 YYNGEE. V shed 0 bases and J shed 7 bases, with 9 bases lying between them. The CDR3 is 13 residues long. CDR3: CASSVGLGNTQYF. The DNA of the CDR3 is TGTGCCAGCAGCGTAGGGCTAGGGAATACGCAGTATTTT.

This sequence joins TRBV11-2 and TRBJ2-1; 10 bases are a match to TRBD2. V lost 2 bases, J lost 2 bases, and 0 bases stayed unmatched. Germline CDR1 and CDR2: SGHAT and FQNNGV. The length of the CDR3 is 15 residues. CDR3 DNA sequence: TGTGCCAGCAGCTTAACTAGCGGGACCTACAATGAGCAGTTCTTC. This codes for CASSLTSGTYNEQFF.

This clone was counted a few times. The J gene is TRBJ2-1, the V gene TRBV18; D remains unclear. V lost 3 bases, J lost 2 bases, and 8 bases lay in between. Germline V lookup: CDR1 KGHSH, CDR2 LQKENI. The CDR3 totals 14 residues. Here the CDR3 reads CASSPGDPYNEQFF. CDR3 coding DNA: TGTGCCAGCTCACCCGGAGATCCCTACAATGAGCAGTTCTTC.

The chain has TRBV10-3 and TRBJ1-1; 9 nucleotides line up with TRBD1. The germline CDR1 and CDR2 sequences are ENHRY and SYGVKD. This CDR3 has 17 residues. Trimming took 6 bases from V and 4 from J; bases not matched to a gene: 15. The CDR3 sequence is CAIRGQGGGRSGTEAFF. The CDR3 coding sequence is TGTGCCATCAGGGGACAGGGTGGTGGAAGAAGTGGCACTGAAGCTTTCTTT.

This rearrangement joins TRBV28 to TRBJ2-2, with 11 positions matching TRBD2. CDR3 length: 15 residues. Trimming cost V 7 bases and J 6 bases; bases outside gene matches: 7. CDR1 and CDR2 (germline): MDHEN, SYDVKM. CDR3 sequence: CASTRLAGPAGELFF. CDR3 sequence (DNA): TGTGCCAGCACCCGACTAGCGGGACCGGCCGGGGAGCTGTTTTTT.

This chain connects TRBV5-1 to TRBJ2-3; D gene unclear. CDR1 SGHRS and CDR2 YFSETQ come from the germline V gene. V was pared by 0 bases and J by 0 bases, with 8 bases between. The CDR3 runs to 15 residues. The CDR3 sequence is CASSLAGPSTDTQYF. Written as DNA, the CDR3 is TGCGCCAGCAGCTTGGCAGGACCTAGCACAGATACGCAGTATTTT.

The CDR3 DNA is TGCGCCAGCAATCAGGGCGGCACAGATACGCAGTATTTT. Its translation: CASNQGGTDTQYF. This chain links TRBV5-1 with TRBJ2-3; perhaps TRBD1 as D (5 bases). Germline V gives CDR1 SGHRS, CDR2 YFSETQ. The V gene lost 6 bases and the J gene lost 1 base, with 9 bases spanning the gap. The CDR3 is 13 residues long.

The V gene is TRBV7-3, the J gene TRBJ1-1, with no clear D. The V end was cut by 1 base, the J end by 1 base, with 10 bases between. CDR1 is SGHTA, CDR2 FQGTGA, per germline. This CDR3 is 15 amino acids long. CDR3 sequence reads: CASSLMGRRNTEAFF. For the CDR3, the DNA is TGTGCCAGCAGCTTAATGGGCAGAAGGAACACTGAAGCTTTCTTT.

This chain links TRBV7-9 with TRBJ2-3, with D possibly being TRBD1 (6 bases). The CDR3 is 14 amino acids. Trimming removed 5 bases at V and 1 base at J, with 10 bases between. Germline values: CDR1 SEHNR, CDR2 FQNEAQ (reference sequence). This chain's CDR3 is CASSRQARTDTQYF. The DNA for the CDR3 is TGTGCCAGCAGCCGACAGGCACGCACAGATACGCAGTATTTT. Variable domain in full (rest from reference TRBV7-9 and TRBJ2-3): DTGVSQNPRHKITKRGQNVTFRCDPISEHNRLYWYRQTLGQGPEFLTYFQNEAQLEKSRLLSDRFSAERPKGSFSTLEIQRTEQGDSAMYLCASSRQARTDTQYFGPGTRLTVL.

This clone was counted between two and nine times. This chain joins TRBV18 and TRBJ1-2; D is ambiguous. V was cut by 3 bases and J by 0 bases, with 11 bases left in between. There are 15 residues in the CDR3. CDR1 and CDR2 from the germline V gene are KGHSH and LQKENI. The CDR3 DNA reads TGTGCCAGCTCACCGTTTCCTCCTCCTAACTATGGCTACACCTTC. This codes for CASSPFPPPNYGYTF.

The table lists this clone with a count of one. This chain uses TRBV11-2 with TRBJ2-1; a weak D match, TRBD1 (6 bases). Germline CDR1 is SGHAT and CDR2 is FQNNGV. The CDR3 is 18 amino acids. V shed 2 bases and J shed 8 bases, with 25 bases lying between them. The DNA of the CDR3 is TGTGCCAGCAGCTTACTCCCCAGGCGAGCGGACAGACCCCATGAGCAGTTCTTC. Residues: CASSLLPRRADRPHEQFF.

CDR3 sequence reads: CASSLRLYEQYF. The CDR3, as DNA: TGTGCCAGCAGCTTGCGGTTGTACGAGCAGTACTTC. The V call is TRBV5-6, the J call TRBJ2-7; D unresolved. Germline V gene lookup returns CDR1 SGHDT and CDR2 YYEEEE. V lost 1 base, J lost 4 bases, and 6 bases lay in between. The CDR3 is 12 amino acids.

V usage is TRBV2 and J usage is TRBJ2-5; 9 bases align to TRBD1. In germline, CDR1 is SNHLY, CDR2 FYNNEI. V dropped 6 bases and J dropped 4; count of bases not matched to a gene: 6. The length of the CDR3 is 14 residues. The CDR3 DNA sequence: TGTGCCAGCAGCGGACAGGGGTCGGGAGAGACCCAGTACTTC. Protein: CASSGQGSGETQYF.